A single TCR beta chain is shown here with its context. Antigen specificity is unknown. The data stem from a study of T cell repertoires in cytomegalovirus infection. Study context: Matching HLA type, along with CMV infection, was indicated by public TCR beta signatures. Findings and limits, study-wide: Of the TCR beta families, the public ones yielded a cumulative frequency that identified carriers of CMV plus the relevant HLA. The ex vivo response was dominated by HLA-C-restricted CMV-specific TCR beta clonotypes.

Unmatched junction bases numbered 9, after V lost 6 bases and J lost 1 base. The CDR3 is 15 residues long. MiXCR was run by TCRdb on the reads, yielding one entry per CDR3 protein. The repertoire holds 300,000 to 400,000 distinct CDR3 sequences, with 8% to 9.5% as singletons. The gene calls are TRBV12-3 or TRBV12-4 and TRBJ2-7, with TRBD1 matching over 7 bases. Sequencing input: PBMCs. The TCR comes from a human donor in good health (CMV status not recorded). Some clones in this sample may be carry-over from other donors' samples. CDR3 protein: CASSRAEGASYEQYF. The CDR3 DNA sequence: TGTGCCAGCAGCCGGGCCGAGGGGGCTTCCTACGAGCAGTACTTC.